These T cell receptor beta chains were read from a single sample in a study of PD-1 blockade in classical Hodgkin lymphoma. Generated by immunoSEQ multiplex PCR, the TCRdb table keeps only in-frame clones and is missing some. The table has around 6,700 clones, under 85% seen once. The starting material was CD4+ T cells from blood, obtained at baseline. The origin of the receptors is a human donor with classical Hodgkin lymphoma. Both conserved end residues are part of each CDR3. D genes are given only for firm matches. A clone size is listed for some rows: how often the clone was seen (once, few, many), or a class if it is expanded.

TRBJ1-4	TRBV5-1	TRBD1	once	CASSFRGRLMKGEKLFF	TGCGCCAGCAGCTTCAGGGGGCGCTTGATGAAGGGTGAAAAACTGTTTTTT
TRBJ2-7	TRBV11-2	-	-	CASSSVRVSYEQYF	TGTGCCAGCAGCTCGGTTCGGGTGTCCTACGAGCAGTACTTC
TRBJ2-3	TRBV7-2	TRBD1	once	CASRIPGQGSTDTQYF	TGTGCCAGCAGGATTCCGGGACAGGGGTCCACAGATACGCAGTATTTT
TRBJ2-1	TRBV10-3	-	-	CAISESSDYNEQFF	TGTGCCATCAGTGAGTCGTCAGATTACAATGAGCAGTTCTTC
TRBJ2-3	TRBV7-8	-	-	CASSLGDITDTQYF	TGTGCCAGCAGCTTAGGGGATATCACAGATACGCAGTATTTT
TRBJ2-1	TRBV11-2	-	-	CASSLDEQFF	TGTGCCAGCAGCTTAGATGAGCAGTTCTTC
TRBJ2-2	TRBV9	-	-	CASGQGMVTGELFF	TGTGCCAGCGGCCAGGGAATGGTGACCGGGGAGCTGTTTTTT
TRBJ2-6	TRBV7-9	TRBD1	-	CASSLTGTVNSGANVLTF	TGTGCCAGCAGCTTAACTGGGACAGTGAACTCTGGGGCCAACGTCCTGACTTTC
TRBJ2-5	TRBV6-5	TRBD2	-	CASSPTGTSWETQYF	TGTGCCAGCAGTCCAACCGGGACTAGCTGGGAGACCCAGTACTTC
TRBJ1-3	TRBV28	TRBD1	-	CASSLPTGAYGTIYF	TGTGCCAGCAGTTTACCGACAGGGGCCTATGGGACCATATATTTT
TRBJ2-7	TRBV28	-	-	CASSSYSGSSYEQYF	TGTGCCAGCAGTTCCTACTCCGGGAGCTCCTACGAGCAGTACTTC
TRBJ1-2	TRBV2	TRBD1	-	CASSEERGPYGYTF	TGTGCCAGCAGTGAAGAAAGGGGGCCCTATGGCTACACCTTC
TRBJ2-3	TRBV2	TRBD1	-	CASRQGAFTDTQYF	TGTGCCAGCAGACAGGGGGCATTCACAGATACGCAGTATTTT
TRBJ1-2	TRBV30	-	few	CAWSSGGHYGYTF	TGTGCCTGGAGTTCCGGGGGCCACTATGGCTACACCTTC
TRBJ1-4	TRBV29-1	-	-	CSVEGGSNEKLFF	TGCAGCGTTGAGGGCGGAAGTAATGAAAAACTGTTTTTT
TRBJ2-1	TRBV11-3	-	-	CASSLGAVGGNEQFF	TGTGCCAGCAGCTTAGGAGCAGTGGGGGGCAATGAGCAGTTCTTC
TRBJ2-7	TRBV5-4	TRBD1	-	CASSYETGEAGEQYF	TGTGCCAGCAGCTACGAGACAGGGGAGGCTGGCGAGCAGTACTTC
TRBJ2-7	TRBV27	-	-	CASSYTRSSYEQYF	TGTGCCAGCAGTTACACACGCAGCTCCTACGAGCAGTACTTC
TRBJ2-3	TRBV7-2	TRBD2	-	CASSLLGGTDTQYF	TGTGCCAGCAGCCTGTTGGGGGGGACAGATACGCAGTATTTT
TRBJ1-2	TRBV18	-	-	CASSSSNYGYTF	TGTGCCAGCTCATCGTCTAACTATGGCTACACCTTC
TRBJ2-2	TRBV28	-	-	CASTLRTKGTGELFF	TGTGCCAGCACCCTCAGGACTAAGGGAACCGGGGAGCTGTTTTTT
TRBJ1-2	TRBV14	-	-	CASSQRGEGSGYTF	TGTGCCAGCAGCCAAAGGGGGGAGGGAAGCGGCTACACCTTC
TRBJ2-5	TRBV7-9	-	-	CASSAPLRTAQETQYF	TGTGCCAGCAGCGCACCGCTCCGGACAGCTCAAGAGACCCAGTACTTC
TRBJ1-1	TRBV6-5	-	-	CASSSRLNTEAFF	TGTGCCAGCAGTTCCCGCTTGAACACTGAAGCTTTCTTT
TRBJ2-4	TRBV30	-	-	CAWNHRSLAKNIQYF	TGTGCCTGGAATCACAGGAGTCTAGCCAAAAACATTCAGTACTTC
TRBJ2-7	TRBV6-5	TRBD1	few	CASSYRGQGSSYEQYF	TGTGCCAGCAGTTACCGTGGACAGGGATCCTCCTACGAGCAGTACTTC
TRBJ1-3	TRBV9	-	-	CASSAGTSGNTIYF	TGTGCCAGCAGCGCCGGGACCTCTGGAAACACCATATATTTT